This T cell receptor (beta chain) was captured in a study of T cell responses to AZD1222 COVID-19 vaccine. This clone has just a few counts. Its cognate antigen is unknown. Profiling relied on immunoSEQ multiplex PCR, and the TCRdb table lists in-frame clones only, not all of them. The sample holds about 66,000 clones, 79% seen once. Overall study findings and caveats: Clonal diversity may have been underestimated, and the donors were mostly white British, with more females than males. Repertoire sampling occurred only after the peak T cell response.

The TCR was taken from an adult in good health. The sequences come from peripheral blood, collected on day 0 of MenACWY control vaccination.

The chain's CDR3 is CSIRSGMNTEAFF. In DNA form, the CDR3 reads TGCAGCATACGGTCCGGGATGAACACTGAAGCTTTCTTT. The J gene is TRBJ1-1, the V gene TRBV29-1; no definite D call. Trimming removed 8 bases from V and 0 bases from J, with 13 bases in between. Per the germline V gene, CDR1 is SQVTM and CDR2 is ANQGSEA. The CDR3 totals 13 residues.